These 32 T cell receptor beta chains share one sample of origin, sequenced in a study of blood T cell repertoires in COVID-19. Data came from immunoSEQ multiplex PCR; TCRdb stores just in-frame clones and leaves some out. Counted here are approximately 180,000 clones, 70% to 90% occurring once; the ten biggest clones make up approximately 10%. Sequenced input: peripheral blood. These receptors originate from a human donor with active or convalescent COVID-19. The donor label of this sample is uncertain.

The chain has TRBV11-2 and TRBJ2-7, with D possibly matching TRBD2 (5 bases). Trimming left V 5 bases short and J 3 bases short, with 17 bases between. The CDR3 sequence is 15 residues long. The germline V gene encodes CDR1 SGHAT and CDR2 FQNNGV. This CDR3 reads CASSTPSAGNYEQYF. In nucleotides, the CDR3 is TGTGCCAGCAGCACCCCTAGTGCGGGCAACTACGAGCAGTACTTC.

V gene TRBV5-4 combines with J gene TRBJ2-3; no firm D call. Germline-derived CDR1 and CDR2 are SGHNT and YYREEE (reference sequence). V shed 0 bases and J shed 4 bases, with 6 bases lying between them. CDR3 length: 13 residues. The CDR3 protein is CASSLDRADTQYF. The CDR3 region has the DNA TGTGCCAGCAGCTTGGATCGGGCAGATACGCAGTATTTT.

The chain links TRBV3-1 (or the pseudogene TRBV3-2) to TRBJ2-1; 11 positions match TRBD2. Losses at the gene ends were 4 bases for V and 9 bases for J; bases not matched to a gene: 8. CDR3 size: 15 residues. The germline V gene encodes CDR1 LGHDT and CDR2 YNNKEL (reference sequence). For the CDR3, the DNA is TGTGCCAGCAGCCTTATTAGCGGGAGGGAGAGTGAGCAGTTCTTC. It specifies CASSLISGRESEQFF.

This chain connects TRBV2 to TRBJ2-2, with 8 nucleotides matching TRBD1. V dropped 2 bases and J dropped 7; count of bases not matched to a gene: 9. This CDR3 contains 16 residues. Germline-derived CDR1 and CDR2 are SNHLY and FYNNEI. CDR3: CASSERPGGAGGELFF. The CDR3 DNA sequence: TGTGCCAGCAGTGAACGTCCAGGGGGCGCGGGCGGGGAGCTGTTTTTT.

CDR3 DNA sequence: TGCGCCAGCAGCCAAGAGCTCAGGGGTTGGGAGACCCAGTACTTC. Translation gives CASSQELRGWETQYF. The chain is built from TRBV4-1 and TRBJ2-5, with a tentative D call TRBD1 (6 bases). CDR1 and CDR2 (germline): MGHRA, YSYEKL. This CDR3 comprises 15 residues. The V end lost 0 bases, the J end lost 5 bases, and 13 bases lay between the germline ends.

The V gene is TRBV30, the J gene TRBJ1-5, with D perhaps TRBD1 (6 bases). CDR1 is GTSNPN, CDR2 SVGIG, per germline (reference sequence). Trimming took off 0 bases at V and 6 bases at J, with 9 bases between the two ends. CDR3 length: 13 amino acids. The CDR3 region is CAWSVAGAQPQHF. In DNA, the CDR3 is TGTGCCTGGAGTGTAGCAGGGGCTCAGCCCCAGCATTTT.

The rearrangement joins TRBV28 to TRBJ2-2; the match to TRBD2 covers 9 bases. Germline V gives CDR1 MDHEN, CDR2 SYDVKM. The CDR3 contains 15 residues. V lost 5 bases to trimming and J lost 7 bases; unmatched junction nucleotides: 8. As DNA, the CDR3 is TGTGCCAGCAGTCCCCCCAGCGGGAGGCACGGGGAGCTGTTTTTT. Its translation: CASSPPSGRHGELFF.

This clone turned up a few times. The rearrangement links TRBV19 to TRBJ2-1; D not resolved. CDR1 and CDR2 (germline): LNHDA, SQIVND (reference sequence). The CDR3 consists of 12 residues. Trimming removed 1 base from V and 9 bases from J, with 7 bases in between. CDR3 bases: TGTGCCAGTAGTATAGGAGTGAGTGAGCAGTTCTTC. Translated: CASSIGVSEQFF.

This chain connects TRBV5-4 to TRBJ2-2; TRBD2 matches 8 bases. The CDR3 is 16 residues long. J lost 4 bases, V lost 4 bases, and 9 bases had no gene match. Per germline, CDR1 SGHNT and CDR2 YYREEE (reference sequence). The CDR3 region is CASSRIGGAVTGELFF. The CDR3 region has the DNA TGTGCCAGCAGCCGTATCGGGGGGGCGGTCACCGGGGAGCTGTTTTTT.

This clone turned up a few times. The chain employs TRBV6-6 and TRBJ1-2; 7 bases match TRBD1. This CDR3 has 14 residues. V was clipped by 6 bases and J by 4 bases; unmatched bases: 8. CDR1 and CDR2 (germline): MNHNY, SVGAGI (reference sequence). CDR3 in DNA: TGTGCCAGCAGGCCCCCGGGACAGAGCTATGGCTACACCTTC. This encodes CASRPPGQSYGYTF.

A few counts support this clone. The chain couples TRBV7-3 to TRBJ1-1; the D gene is possibly TRBD1 (6 bases). The CDR3 is 13 residues long. Germline CDR1 reads SGHTA; CDR2 reads FQGTGA. The germline V and J ends were trimmed by 5 bases and 4 bases, with 11 bases remaining between them. CDR3 residues: CASSKQGSTEAFF. In nucleotides, the CDR3 is TGTGCCAGCAGCAAACAGGGTTCCACTGAAGCTTTCTTT.

This chain joins TRBV12-3 or TRBV12-4 and TRBJ2-1; TRBD2 agrees at 9 bases. This CDR3 is built from 12 residues. V was pared by 5 bases and J by 15 bases, with 8 bases of the junction left unmatched. CDR3 sequence reads: CASSQLAGPVFF. The CDR3 DNA follows: TGTGCCAGCAGTCAGCTAGCGGGGCCGGTGTTCTTC.

This sequence joins TRBV7-9 and TRBJ2-2; 11 bases line up with TRBD2. This CDR3 is built from 19 residues. Trimming cost V 5 bases and J 0 bases; bases outside gene matches: 11. Germline-derived CDR1 and CDR2 are SEHNR and FQNEAQ (reference sequence). The CDR3 here is CASSPLNLAGGPNTGELFF. The DNA for the CDR3 is TGTGCCAGCAGCCCCTTAAACCTAGCGGGAGGTCCGAACACCGGGGAGCTGTTTTTT.

V is TRBV19 and J is TRBJ2-1; the D gene is possibly TRBD2 (7 bases). Germline values: CDR1 LNHDA, CDR2 SQIVND (reference sequence). Trimming took 1 base from V and 0 from J, leaving 13 bases between them. The length of the CDR3 is 17 residues. The CDR3 DNA follows: TGTGCCAGTAGTATAGGATGGGGGGGGCTCTCCTACAATGAGCAGTTCTTC. Translating it yields CASSIGWGGLSYNEQFF.

CDR3 coding DNA: TGCGCCAGCAGCTTGATAGGGCCAGGAGGGCCGCGGGATGGCTACACCTTC. Protein sequence: CASSLIGPGGPRDGYTF. The chain employs TRBV5-1 and TRBJ1-2; D not resolved. V was shortened by 1 base and J by 6 bases, with 22 bases between the two germline ends. The CDR3 totals 17 residues. The germline V gene has CDR1 SGHRS and CDR2 YFSETQ. The full variable domain, its missing parts supplied by reference TRBV5-1 and TRBJ1-2, is KAGVTQTPRYLIKTRGQQVTLSCSPISGHRSVSWYQQTPGQGLQFLFEYFSETQRNKGNFPGRFSGRQFSNSRSEMNVSTLELGDSALYLCASSLIGPGGPRDGYTFGSGTRLTVV.

This rearrangement joins TRBV7-7 to TRBJ2-6; D may be TRBD1 (6 bases). V shed 1 base and J shed 0 bases, with 13 bases lying between them. The CDR3 is 18 amino acids. The V gene's germline CDR1 is SSHAT and CDR2 FNYEAQ (reference sequence). The CDR3 DNA reads TGTGCCAGCAGCTTAGACGGGACAAAAGGCTCTGGGGCCAACGTCCTGACTTTC. It encodes CASSLDGTKGSGANVLTF.

V is TRBV30 and J is TRBJ1-3; D remains unclear. This CDR3 is 16 amino acids long. Germline V gives CDR1 GTSNPN, CDR2 SVGIG (reference sequence). Trimming cost V 0 bases and J 7 bases, with 19 bases left between them. CDR3 sequence reads: CAWSVLEISGWNTIYF. In DNA form, the CDR3 reads TGTGCCTGGAGTGTATTGGAGATCTCTGGATGGAACACCATATATTTT.

This sequence joins TRBV30 and TRBJ2-7, with TRBD2 matching over 11 bases. V dropped 2 bases and J dropped 7; count of bases not matched to a gene: 13. The CDR3 has 16 residues. Germline V gene sequence: CDR1 GTSNPN, CDR2 SVGIG (reference sequence). As DNA, the CDR3 is TGTGCCTGGAGTTCTCTCCTAGCGGGAGGATCGGGAGAGCAGTACTTC. This sequence encodes CAWSSLLAGGSGEQYF.

The chain joins TRBV6-5 to TRBJ2-7; 11 bases map to TRBD1. This CDR3 comprises 16 residues. With V trimmed by 2 bases and J by 2 bases, 5 bases remained unmatched. In germline, CDR1 is MNHEY, CDR2 SVGAGI. The CDR3 loop reads CASSYSMGQGAYEQYF. The CDR3 nucleotides are TGTGCCAGCAGTTACAGTATGGGACAGGGGGCCTACGAGCAGTACTTC.

This chain uses TRBV24-1 with TRBJ1-6; 8 bases fit TRBD1. The CDR3 contains 17 residues. The V segment lost 4 bases and the J segment 4 bases; nucleotides outside the gene matches: 8. Looked up from germline, CDR1 is KGHDR and CDR2 is SFDVKD. The CDR3 protein is CATSDQGQVIYNSPLHF. CDR3 bases: TGTGCCACCAGTGACCAGGGACAGGTGATTTATAATTCACCCCTCCACTTT.

V is TRBV7-9 and J is TRBJ1-4, with 7 bases that match TRBD1. The CDR3 runs to 14 residues. V shed 5 bases, J shed 10 bases, and the junction held 10 bases outside the gene matches. Germline CDR1 is SEHNR and CDR2 is FQNEAQ (reference sequence). The CDR3 loop reads CASSREGAALKLFF. The CDR3 bases are TGTGCCAGCAGCCGAGAGGGGGCGGCTTTAAAACTGTTTTTT.

The gene calls are TRBV2 and TRBJ2-7; tentatively, D is TRBD2 (5 bases). The CDR3 is made up of 13 amino acids. Per the germline V gene, CDR1 is SNHLY and CDR2 is FYNNEI. V gave up 7 bases and J gave up 7 bases, with 17 bases separating them. This CDR3 reads CASTLGLPGEQYF. The CDR3 DNA reads as TGTGCCAGCACTCTCGGCCTCCCGGGAGAGCAGTACTTC.

This chain joins TRBV18 and TRBJ1-1; D gene ambiguous. Per germline, CDR1 KGHSH and CDR2 LQKENI. The germline V and J ends were trimmed by 2 bases and 7 bases, with 11 bases remaining between them. This CDR3 region has 13 residues. The CDR3 coding sequence is TGTGCCAGCTCACCAATTATACCCGGTGAAGCTTTCTTT. It codes for CASSPIIPGEAFF.

This clone appeared once. J is TRBJ2-2 and V is TRBV9, with 7 bases aligning to TRBD2. In germline, CDR1 is SGDLS, CDR2 YYNGEE. This CDR3 is 17 amino acids long. Losses at the gene ends were 0 bases for V and 1 base for J; bases not matched to a gene: 6. CDR3 sequence (DNA): TGTGCCAGCAGCGTAGAGGGAGGGGCTAAGAACACCGGGGAGCTGTTTTTT. Amino acids: CASSVEGGAKNTGELFF.

V is TRBV4-3 and J is TRBJ1-2; 9 bases are shared with TRBD1. The V gene's germline CDR1 is LGHNA and CDR2 YSLEER. This CDR3 comprises 17 residues. J lost 3 bases, V lost 3 bases, and 11 bases had no gene match. CDR3 residues: CASSQDLTGGAYYGYTF. CDR3 nucleotides: TGCGCCAGCAGCCAGGATCTCACAGGGGGCGCGTACTATGGCTACACCTTC.

The chain recombines TRBV30 with TRBJ2-1; 9 bases map to TRBD2. This CDR3 has 13 amino acids. Trimming at V came to 4 bases and at J to 3 bases, leaving 1 base not matched to a gene. Germline CDR1 is GTSNPN and CDR2 is SVGIG (reference sequence). The CDR3 sequence: CAWMRGGYNEQFF. The CDR3 nucleotides read TGTGCCTGGATGCGGGGGGGCTACAATGAGCAGTTCTTC.

The chain employs TRBV5-4 and TRBJ2-7; 11 positions agree with TRBD2. Trimming cost V 3 bases and J 3 bases; bases outside gene matches: 8. Germline CDR1 is SGHNT and CDR2 is YYREEE (reference sequence). This CDR3 is built from 16 residues. The CDR3, as DNA: TGTGCCAGCAGCTACCCCTCAGGGACTAGCGGCTACGAGCAGTACTTC. Amino acids: CASSYPSGTSGYEQYF.

In its sample, this clone was seen once. CDR3 loop: CASSEQGPETQYF. The DNA for the CDR3 is TGCGCCAGCAGTGAACAGGGCCCAGAGACCCAGTACTTC. J is TRBJ2-5 and V is TRBV10-2; TRBD1 is a possible D gene (6 bases). V was pared by 3 bases and J by 4 bases, with 9 bases between. CDR3 size: 13 residues. Germline CDR1 is WSHSY and CDR2 is SAAADI.

V usage is TRBV27 and J usage is TRBJ2-5; TRBD2 matches 7 bases. The CDR3 length is 16 residues. J gave up 2 bases and V 5 bases, and 11 bases lay outside the gene matches. Germline V gives CDR1 MNHEY, CDR2 SMNVEV (reference sequence). CDR3 bases: TGTGCCAGCAGTCCCCTGGGACTACTACAACAAGAGACCCAGTACTTC. Translated: CASSPLGLLQQETQYF.

This clone was seen repeatedly, ten times or more. The rearrangement joins TRBV30 to TRBJ2-2, with 8 bases matching TRBD1. Germline lookup yields CDR1 GTSNPN and CDR2 SVGIG (reference sequence). CDR3 length: 13 amino acids. Trimming at V came to 4 bases and at J to 6 bases, leaving 4 bases not matched to a gene. In DNA form, the CDR3 reads TGTGCCTGGAACAGGGGGATCTCCGGGGAGCTGTTTTTT. Encoded protein: CAWNRGISGELFF. Supplemented by reference TRBV30 and TRBJ2-2, the full variable domain reads SQTIHQWPATLVQPVGSPLSLECTVEGTSNPNLYWYRQAAGRGLQLLFYSVGIGQISSEVPQNLSASRPQDRQFILSSKKLLLSDSGFYLCAWNRGISGELFFGEGSRLTVL.

V is TRBV21-1 and J is TRBJ1-2; the listed D gene, TRBD1, was not tested against the DNA. TRBV21-1 is labeled a pseudogene. The length of the CDR3 is 15 residues. In nucleotides, the CDR3 is TGTGCCAGCAGCAAAGTTACGGACAGGACGGGTGGCTACACCTTC. Amino acids: CASSKVTDRTGGYTF.

The chain has TRBV30 and TRBJ1-4, with D perhaps matching TRBD1 (6 bases). The CDR3 runs 13 residues. CDR1 and CDR2 (germline): GTSNPN, SVGIG (reference sequence). Trimming removed 0 bases from V and 7 bases from J, with 9 bases in between. DNA of the CDR3: TGTGCCTGGAGTGTACTCAGGGGTGAAAAACTGTTTTTT. Protein product: CAWSVLRGEKLFF.